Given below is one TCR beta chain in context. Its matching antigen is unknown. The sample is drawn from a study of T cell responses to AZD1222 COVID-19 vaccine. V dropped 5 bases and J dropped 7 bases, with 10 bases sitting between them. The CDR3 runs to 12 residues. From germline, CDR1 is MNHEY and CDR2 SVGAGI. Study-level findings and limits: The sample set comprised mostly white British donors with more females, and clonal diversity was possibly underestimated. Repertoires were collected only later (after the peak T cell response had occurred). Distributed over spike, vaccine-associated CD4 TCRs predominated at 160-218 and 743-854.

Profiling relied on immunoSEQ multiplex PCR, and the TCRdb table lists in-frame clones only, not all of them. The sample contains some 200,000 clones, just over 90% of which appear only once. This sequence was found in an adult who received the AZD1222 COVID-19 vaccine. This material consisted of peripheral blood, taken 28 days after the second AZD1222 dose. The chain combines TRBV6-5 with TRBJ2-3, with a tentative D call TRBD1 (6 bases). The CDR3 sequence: CASSQQGNTQYF. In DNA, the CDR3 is TGTGCCAGCAGTCAACAGGGTAATACGCAGTATTTT.